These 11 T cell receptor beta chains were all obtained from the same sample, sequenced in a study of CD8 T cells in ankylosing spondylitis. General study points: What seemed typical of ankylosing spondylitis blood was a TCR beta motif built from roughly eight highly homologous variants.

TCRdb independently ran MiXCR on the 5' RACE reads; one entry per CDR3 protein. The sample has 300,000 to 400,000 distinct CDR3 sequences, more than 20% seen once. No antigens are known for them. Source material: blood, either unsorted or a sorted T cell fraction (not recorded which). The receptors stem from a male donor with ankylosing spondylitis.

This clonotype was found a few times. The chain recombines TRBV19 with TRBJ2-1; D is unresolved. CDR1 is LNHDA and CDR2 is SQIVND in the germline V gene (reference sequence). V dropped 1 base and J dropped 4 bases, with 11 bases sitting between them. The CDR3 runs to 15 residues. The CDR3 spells CASSIVPLGYNEQFF. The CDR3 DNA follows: TGTGCCAGTAGTATAGTGCCCTTGGGGTACAATGAGCAGTTCTTC.

The DNA of the CDR3 is TGCAGTGTAAGATGGACTAGCGGGAATGAGCAGTTCTTC. It yields the protein CSVRWTSGNEQFF. The rearrangement uses TRBV20-1 and TRBJ2-1, with TRBD2 identical over 11 bases. The CDR3 is 13 amino acids. The junction had 6 bases not matched to a gene; V was cut back by 7 bases and J by 7 bases. CDR1 DFQATT and CDR2 SNEGSKA come from the germline V gene (reference sequence).

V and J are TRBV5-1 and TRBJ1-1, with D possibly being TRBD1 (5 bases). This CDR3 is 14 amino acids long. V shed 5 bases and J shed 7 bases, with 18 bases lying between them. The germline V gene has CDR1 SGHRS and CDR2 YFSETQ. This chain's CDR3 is CASRGVGAENEAFF. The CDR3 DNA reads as TGCGCCAGCAGGGGAGTCGGGGCCGAAAATGAAGCTTTCTTT.

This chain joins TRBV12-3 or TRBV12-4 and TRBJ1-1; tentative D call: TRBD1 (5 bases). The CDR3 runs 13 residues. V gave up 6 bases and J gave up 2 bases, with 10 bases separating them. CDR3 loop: CASRGLLNTEAFF. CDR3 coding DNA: TGTGCCAGCAGGGGACTTCTTAACACTGAAGCTTTCTTT.

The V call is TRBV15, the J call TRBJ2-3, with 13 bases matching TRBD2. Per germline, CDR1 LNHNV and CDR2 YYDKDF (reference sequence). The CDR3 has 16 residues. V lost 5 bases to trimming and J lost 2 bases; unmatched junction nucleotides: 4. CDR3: CATSSGLAGVTDTQYF. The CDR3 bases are TGTGCCACCAGCTCCGGACTAGCGGGAGTCACAGATACGCAGTATTTT.

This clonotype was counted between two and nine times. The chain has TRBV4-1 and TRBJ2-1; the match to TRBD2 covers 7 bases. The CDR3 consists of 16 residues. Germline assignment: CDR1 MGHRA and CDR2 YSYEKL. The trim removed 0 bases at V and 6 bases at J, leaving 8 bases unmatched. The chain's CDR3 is CASSQDGPSGVNEQFF. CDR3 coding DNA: TGCGCCAGCAGCCAAGACGGTCCTAGCGGAGTCAATGAGCAGTTCTTC.

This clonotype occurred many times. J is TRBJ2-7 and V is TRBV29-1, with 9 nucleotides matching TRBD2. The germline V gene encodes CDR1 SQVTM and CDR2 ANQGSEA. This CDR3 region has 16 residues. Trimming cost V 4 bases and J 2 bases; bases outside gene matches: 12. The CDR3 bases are TGCAGCGTTGTGGGGGAAACCATAGCGGGAGCCTACGAGCAGTACTTC. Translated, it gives CSVVGETIAGAYEQYF.

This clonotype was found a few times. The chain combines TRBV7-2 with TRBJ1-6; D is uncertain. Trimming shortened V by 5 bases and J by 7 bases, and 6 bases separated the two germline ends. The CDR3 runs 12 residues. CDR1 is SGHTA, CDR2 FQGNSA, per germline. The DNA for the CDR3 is TGTGCCAGCAGCCGGTCAAATTCACCCCTCCACTTT. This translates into CASSRSNSPLHF.

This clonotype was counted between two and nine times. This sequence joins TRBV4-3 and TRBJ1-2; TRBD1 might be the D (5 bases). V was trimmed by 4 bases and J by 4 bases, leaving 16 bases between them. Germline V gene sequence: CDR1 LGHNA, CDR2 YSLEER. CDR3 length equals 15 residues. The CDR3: CASSPASDSLYGYTF. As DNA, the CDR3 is TGCGCCAGCAGCCCGGCGTCCGACAGCCTCTATGGCTACACCTTC.

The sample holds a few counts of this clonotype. CDR3 DNA: TGTGCCAGCAACCTAGGCCAGGAGACCCAGTACTTC. This translates into CASNLGQETQYF. The V call is TRBV2, the J call TRBJ2-5; no firm D call. The V end was cut by 7 bases, the J end by 5 bases, with 11 bases between. CDR3 length: 12 amino acids. Germline lookup yields CDR1 SNHLY and CDR2 FYNNEI.

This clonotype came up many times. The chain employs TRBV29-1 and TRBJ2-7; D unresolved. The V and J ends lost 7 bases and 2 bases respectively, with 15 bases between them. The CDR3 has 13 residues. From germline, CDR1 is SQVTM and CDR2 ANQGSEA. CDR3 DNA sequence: TGCAGCGCTTACAAGGACGGAGCCTACGAGCAGTACTTC. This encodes CSAYKDGAYEQYF.